The text below deals with one T cell receptor beta chain. V dropped 2 bases and J dropped 1; count of bases not matched to a gene: 5. The CDR3 contains 17 residues. Germline V gene lookup returns CDR1 SGHNT and CDR2 YENEEA. The protocol was immunoSEQ multiplex PCR, while the TCRdb copy is restricted to in-frame clones and leaves out a portion. The sample lists 130,000 to 150,000 clones, 89% occurring once. These data originate in a study of T cell responses to AZD1222 COVID-19 vaccine. Sequenced material: peripheral blood, taken 28 days after the second AZD1222 dose. The TCR originated in an adult who received the AZD1222 COVID-19 vaccine. This chain joins TRBV11-3 and TRBJ2-5, with TRBD2 matching 12 bases. The CDR3 DNA reads TGTGCCAGCAGCTTACGACTAGCGGGAGCTCTCCAAGAGACCCAGTACTTC. Translated, it gives CASSLRLAGALQETQYF.